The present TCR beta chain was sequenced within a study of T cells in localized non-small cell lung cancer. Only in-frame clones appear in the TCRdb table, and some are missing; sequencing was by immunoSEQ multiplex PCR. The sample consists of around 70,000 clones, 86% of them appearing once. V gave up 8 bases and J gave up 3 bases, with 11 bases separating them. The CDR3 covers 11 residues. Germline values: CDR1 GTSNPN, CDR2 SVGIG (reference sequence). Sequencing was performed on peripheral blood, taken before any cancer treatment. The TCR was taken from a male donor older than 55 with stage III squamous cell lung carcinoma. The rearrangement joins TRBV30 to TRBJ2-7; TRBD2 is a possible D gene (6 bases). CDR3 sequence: CAVGGNYEQYF. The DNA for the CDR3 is TGTGCCGTGGGCGGGAACTACGAGCAGTACTTC. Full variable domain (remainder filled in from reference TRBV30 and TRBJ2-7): SQTIHQWPATLVQPVGSPLSLECTVEGTSNPNLYWYRQAAGRGLQLLFYSVGIGQISSEVPQNLSASRPQDRQFILSSKKLLLSDSGFYLCAVGGNYEQYFGPGTRLTVT.